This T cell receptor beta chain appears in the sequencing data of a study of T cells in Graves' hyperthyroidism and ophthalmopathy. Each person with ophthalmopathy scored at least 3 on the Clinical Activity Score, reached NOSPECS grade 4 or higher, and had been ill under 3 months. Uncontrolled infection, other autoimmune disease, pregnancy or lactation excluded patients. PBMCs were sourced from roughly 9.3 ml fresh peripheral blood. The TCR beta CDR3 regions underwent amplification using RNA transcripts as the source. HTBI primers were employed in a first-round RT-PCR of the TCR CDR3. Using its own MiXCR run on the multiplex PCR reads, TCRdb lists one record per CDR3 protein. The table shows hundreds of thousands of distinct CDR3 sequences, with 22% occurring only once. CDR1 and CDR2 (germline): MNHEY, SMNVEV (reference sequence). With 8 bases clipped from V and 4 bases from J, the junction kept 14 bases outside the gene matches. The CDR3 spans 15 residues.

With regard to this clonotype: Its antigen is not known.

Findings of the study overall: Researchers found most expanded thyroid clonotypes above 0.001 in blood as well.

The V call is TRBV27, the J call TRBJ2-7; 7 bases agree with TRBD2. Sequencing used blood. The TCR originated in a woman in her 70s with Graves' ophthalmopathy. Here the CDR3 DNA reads TGTGCCAGCGGCTCTCTTTCGGCTAGCGGATACGAGCAGTACTTC. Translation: CASGSLSASGYEQYF.